This T cell receptor (beta chain) was recovered during a study of OX40 agonist ivuxolimab in advanced cancers. TCRdb keeps only in-frame clones here, not all; method: immunoSEQ multiplex PCR. Found here are around 30,000 clones, roughly 87% of them singletons; the top ten hold under 70%. The CDR3 covers 14 residues. V lost 5 bases and J 3 bases, leaving 13 bases between the germline ends. The germline CDR1 and CDR2 sequences are MDHEN and SYDVKM. The TCR comes from an adult with an advanced solid tumor such as melanoma, head and neck, liver or kidney cancer. The rearrangement links TRBV28 to TRBJ2-5; weak D call: TRBD1 (6 bases). This sample comprised CD4+ or CD8+ T cells sorted from blood, obtained in a trial of the OX40 agonist ivuxolimab. Here the CDR3 reads CASSVLEGEETQYF. DNA for the CDR3: TGTGCCAGCAGTGTCCTAGAGGGGGAAGAGACCCAGTACTTC.